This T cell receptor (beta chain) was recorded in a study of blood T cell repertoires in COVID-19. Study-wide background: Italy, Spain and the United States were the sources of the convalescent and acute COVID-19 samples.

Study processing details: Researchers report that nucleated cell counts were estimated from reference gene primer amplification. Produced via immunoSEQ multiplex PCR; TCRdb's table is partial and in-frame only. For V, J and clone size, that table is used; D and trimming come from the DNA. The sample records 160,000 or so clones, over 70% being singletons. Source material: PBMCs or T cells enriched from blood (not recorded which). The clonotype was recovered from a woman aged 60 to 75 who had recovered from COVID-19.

This chain's CDR3 is CASGPSGGPGYNEQFF. The CDR3 nucleotides read TGTGCCAGCGGGCCTAGCGGGGGCCCCGGTTATAATGAGCAGTTCTTC. V gene TRBV13 combines with J gene TRBJ2-1; TRBD2 agrees at 10 bases. J lost 7 bases, V lost 8 bases, and 14 bases had no gene match. The germline gives CDR1 PRHDT, CDR2 FYEKMQ (reference sequence). The CDR3 contains 16 residues. Full variable domain (remainder filled in from reference TRBV13 and TRBJ2-1): AAGVIQSPRHLIKEKRETATLKCYPIPRHDTVYWYQQGPGQDPQFLISFYEKMQSDKGSIPDRFSAQQFSDYHSELNMSSLELGDSALYFCASGPSGGPGYNEQFFGPGTRLTVL.